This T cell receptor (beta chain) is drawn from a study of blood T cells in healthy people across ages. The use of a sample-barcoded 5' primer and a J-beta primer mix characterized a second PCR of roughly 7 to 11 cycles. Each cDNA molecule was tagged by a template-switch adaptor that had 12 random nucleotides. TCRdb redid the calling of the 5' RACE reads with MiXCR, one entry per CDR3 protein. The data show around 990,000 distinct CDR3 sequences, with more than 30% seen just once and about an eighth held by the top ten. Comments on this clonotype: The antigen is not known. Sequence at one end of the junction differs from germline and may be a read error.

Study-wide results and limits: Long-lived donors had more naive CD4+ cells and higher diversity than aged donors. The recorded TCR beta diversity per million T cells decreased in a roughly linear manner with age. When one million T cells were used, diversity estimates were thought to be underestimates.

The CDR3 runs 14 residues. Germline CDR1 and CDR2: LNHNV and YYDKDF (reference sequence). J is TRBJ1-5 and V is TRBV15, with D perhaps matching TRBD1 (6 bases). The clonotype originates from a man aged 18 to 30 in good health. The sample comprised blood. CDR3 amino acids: CATGRDAGESAQHF. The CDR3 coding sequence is TGTGCCACCGGCAGAGACGCAGGGGAATCAGCCCAGCATTTT.